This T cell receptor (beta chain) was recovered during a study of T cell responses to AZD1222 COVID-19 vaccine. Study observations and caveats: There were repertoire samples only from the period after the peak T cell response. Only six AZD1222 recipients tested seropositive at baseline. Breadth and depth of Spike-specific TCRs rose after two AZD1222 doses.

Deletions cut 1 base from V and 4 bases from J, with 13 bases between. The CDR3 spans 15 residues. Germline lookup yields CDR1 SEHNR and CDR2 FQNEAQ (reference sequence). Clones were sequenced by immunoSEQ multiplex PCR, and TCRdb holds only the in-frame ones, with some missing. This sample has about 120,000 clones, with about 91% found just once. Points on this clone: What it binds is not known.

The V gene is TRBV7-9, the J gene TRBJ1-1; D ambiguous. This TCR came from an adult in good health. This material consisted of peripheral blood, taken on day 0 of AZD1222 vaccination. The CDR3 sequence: CASSLGSGLRTEAFF. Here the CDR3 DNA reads TGTGCCAGCAGCTTAGGGTCGGGCCTACGCACTGAAGCTTTCTTT.